This TCR beta chain originates from a study of blood T cell repertoires in COVID-19. Study overall: Specimens from acute and convalescent COVID-19 originated in the United States, Italy and Spain. PBMCs, B-cell-depleted T cells, or T cells were the source of the cDNA or gDNA that made up the material.

In the study's own analysis: The authors estimated nucleated cell counts from reference gene primer amplification. Assay: immunoSEQ multiplex PCR; the TCRdb copy retains only in-frame clones and omits some. For V, J and clone size, that table is used; D and trimming come from the DNA. The sample has 60,000 to 90,000 clones, around 88% seen once. Germline V gene data show CDR1 as MNHEY and CDR2 as SMNVEV (reference sequence). The CDR3 consists of 15 residues. The V segment lost 0 bases and the J segment 4 bases; nucleotides outside the gene matches: 4. The chain combines TRBV27 with TRBJ1-1, with 8 positions matching TRBD1. Specimen: peripheral blood. The clonotype originates from a woman of 80 years or more with active or convalescent COVID-19. The CDR3 reads CASSLSTGGSTEAFF. In DNA, the CDR3 is TGTGCCAGCAGTTTATCTACAGGGGGTTCCACTGAAGCTTTCTTT.